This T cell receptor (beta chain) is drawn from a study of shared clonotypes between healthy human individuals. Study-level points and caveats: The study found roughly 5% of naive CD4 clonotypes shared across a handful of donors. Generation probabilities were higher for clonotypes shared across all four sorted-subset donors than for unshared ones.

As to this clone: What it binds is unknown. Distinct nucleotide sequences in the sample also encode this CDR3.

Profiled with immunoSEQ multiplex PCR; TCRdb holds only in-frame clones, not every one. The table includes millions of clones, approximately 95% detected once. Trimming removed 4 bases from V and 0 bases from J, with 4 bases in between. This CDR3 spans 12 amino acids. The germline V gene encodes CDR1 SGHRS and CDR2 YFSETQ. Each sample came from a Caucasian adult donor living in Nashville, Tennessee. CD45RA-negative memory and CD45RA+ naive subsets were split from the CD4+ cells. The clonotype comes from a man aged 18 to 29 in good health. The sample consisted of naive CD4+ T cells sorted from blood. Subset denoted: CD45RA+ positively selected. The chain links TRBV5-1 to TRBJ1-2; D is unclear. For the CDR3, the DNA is TGCGCCAGCAGCCCGGCTAACTATGGCTACACCTTC. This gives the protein CASSPANYGYTF.